A single T cell receptor beta chain is shown here with its context. Antigen unknown. Treatment noted: around 19 received Ad26.COV2.S at low or high dose, single or two shots; 5 received placebo; per-sample allocation not given. Collection of samples fell on day 63 after the first vaccine or placebo injection. The data originate from a study of Ad26.COV2.S vaccination and SARS-CoV-2 variants. Overall study results and limits: Those who received the vaccine showed greater spike-specific TCR breadth than those given placebo. Following vaccination, spike-specific CD8+ and CD4+ T cell responses reportedly exhibited substantial breadth.

Data came from immunoSEQ multiplex PCR; TCRdb stores just in-frame clones and leaves some out. The sample lists fewer than 500,000 clones; roughly 87% were seen once. Trimming took 0 bases from V and 3 from J; bases not matched to a gene: 12. The CDR3 spans 18 residues. Germline V CDR1 and CDR2: SGDLS, YYNGEE. This chain uses TRBV9 with TRBJ2-7; 10 bases agree with TRBD2. The sequencing here drew on peripheral blood, taken in a trial of Ad26.COV2.S vaccine versus placebo. The TCR comes from a person between 18 and 59 years old who received the Ad26.COV2.S COVID-19 vaccine or a placebo. The CDR3 here is CASSVGSLAGVRSYEQYF. The DNA of the CDR3 is TGTGCCAGCAGCGTAGGTTCTCTAGCGGGAGTAAGGAGCTACGAGCAGTACTTC.